What follows describes a single T cell receptor beta chain. Its antigen has not been determined. One base away there is no much larger clone; base qualities are not given. Library preparation employed the immunoSEQ multiplex PCR assay. A mixture of 60 forward primers for TCR Vbeta segments and 13 reverse primers for TCR Jbeta segments was used in the multiplex PCR. A multiplex PCR assay on genomic DNA amplified the CDR3 region of rearranged TCR beta genes. Amplified TCR beta libraries were sequenced as 87-base-pair reads on the Illumina HiSeq System. The paper's data handling went like this. In a later analysis, tens of millions of unique TCR beta chains were counted across the 650 to 750 repertoires, and around 10 million of these chains were shared by at least two donors. A nearest-neighbor algorithm error-corrected the raw reads and collapsed the reads into unique sequences, merging closely related sequences to remove PCR and sequencing errors. CDR3 sequences were aligned to IMGT reference sequences to assign V, D and J gene segments. For a sequence to be retained, a match of at least six nucleotides to both a V gene segment and a J gene segment was required. A rearrangement counted as productive if the CDR3 had no stop codons and remained in frame with V and J, and every other rearrangement counted as non-productive. Following IMGT convention, CDR3 was defined as the stretch from the second conserved V-encoded cysteine to the conserved J-encoded phenylalanine. Sequences without an unambiguous match to a single V gene segment were excluded from the earlier analysis of several hundred of the donors. An earlier analysis of 587 of the donors classified V segments as functional when productive rearrangements were above 56.7% and as segregating when the standard deviation between donors was above 5%. A statistical classification framework was built for diagnosing cytomegalovirus status from the catalog of TCR beta chain sequences. In a later analysis, TCR nucleotide sequences were compared against IMGT/GENE-DB human TR gene sequences so that V and J genes could be assigned. In a later analysis, CDR3 sequences and most-parsimonious VDJ recombination scenarios were assigned using the TCRdist pipeline. In a later analysis, each TCR beta chain was defined by its CDR3 amino acid sequence together with its V-gene family, and reads without a unique V-gene family were excluded. In a later analysis, 550 to 650 highly shared, low-generation-probability nucleotide sequences were removed to address suspected cross-contamination and a sequencing artifact. For each public chain, a later analysis derived a clonal expansion index from normalized ranks of inferred template counts within each repertoire. Generation probabilities in a later analysis came from a VDJ recombination model fitted to out-of-frame rearrangements, and those results were checked against IGoR. In a later analysis, hypergeometric tests were used to score TCR-TCR, TCR-HLA and TCR-CMV co-occurrence, with a repertoire-size bias correction applied to TCR pairs. False discovery rates were estimated in a later analysis by permuting HLA or CMV assignments 20 times. In a later analysis, co-occurring TCRs were grouped with DBSCAN, and TCRdist sequence similarity was added when clustering was performed within HLA-allele-positive subsets. For co-occurrence clustering, repertoires with fewer than 30,000 or more than 120,000 public chains were excluded, along with four or five repertoires with anomalous nucleotide sharing. TCRdb took this table from immuneACCESS and kept in-frame rearrangements with V and J called. Such tables lack part of the clones; where checked against another copy, unresolved V genes explain under half of the gap, and the rest is unexplained. V and J calls and clone size are as listed in that table; D and trimming were resolved from the DNA. Counted in this sample were about 180,000 clones; 77% of them appeared once. The ten largest clones add up to less than 4.5% of the sample.

The data were obtained in a study of cytomegalovirus exposure and HLA in healthy donors (TCRdb year 2017). Background on the whole study: In an earlier analysis of about 560 of the donors, 276 Gb of sequence data and 100 million or so unique TCR beta sequences from about 179 million T cells were reported. Both class I and class II loci were covered by HLA typing, at four-digit resolution. Approximately 310 gigabases of sequencing data and 78 million or so unique TCR sequences were included in an early release covering several hundred HLA-typed donors. In a later analysis, previously published TCR beta repertoires from 666 donors were re-analyzed and high-resolution HLA genotyping was added so that TCR occurrence patterns could be studied. Genome-wide SNP genotypes for about 65% of the 666 donors were used in a later genetic analysis, which treated that subset as a discovery cohort. On average, approximately 250,000 unique TCR beta nucleotide sequences were sequenced per donor among some 420 genotyped donors of the cohort, with 15% to 20% of those sequences being non-productive. The T cell repertoires of some 670 subjects were profiled by immunosequencing and related to cytomegalovirus serostatus. Rather than using new phenotypic data, the later analysis identified candidate immune exposures from TCR beta sequences and from how often those sequences occurred across donors. All discovery cohort repertoires had been generated using a single sequencing platform. In addition to the first cohort of roughly 670 subjects, a separate validation cohort of around 110 different subjects was used. Roughly five DR-DQ haplotypes were handled as single units for association and clustering, since linkage in the cohort was strong. The number of donors typed differed by locus, with roughly 629-640 for A, B, C, DRB1 and DQB1, around 520 for DQA1, 600 to 610 for DPA1, and around 430 for DPB1. High-throughput TCR immunosequencing, statistical association of individual TCRs with disease status, and machine learning were combined to predict cytomegalovirus infection status. Among the approximately 400 genotyped donors, 81% belonged to the genetic ancestry cluster associated with self-reported Caucasian donors. The study aimed to test whether signatures of past pathogen exposure could be identified by cataloging public T cell receptors. Donor age, sex, ethnicity and CMV serostatus were compiled together with the repertoire data. An earlier analysis of 500 to 750 of the donors applied high-throughput TCR beta sequencing to assess whether each TCR beta V gene segment acted as functional or pseudogenic. Results and caveats for the whole study, not just this receptor: Presence/absence analyses assumed roughly uniform sequencing depth across donors, an assumption that may not hold. A later analysis reported that several top co-occurrence clusters appeared linked to parvovirus B19, influenza, CMV and Epstein-Barr virus. A later analysis found that most CMV-associated TCR beta chains appeared HLA-restricted, with HLA associations seemingly driven largely by CMV exposure. In a later analysis, HLA-associated TCR beta chains showed more clonal expansion and lower generation probabilities than non-associated chains that were equally common. Because the 87-base-pair reads could not distinguish some IMGT-functional V segments, including TRBV6-2 and TRBV6-3, those segments were excluded. The cohort was sequenced for TCR beta chains only, and without alpha or paired-chain data the features that could be detected were limited. Cytomegalovirus status was reported to be diagnosed by the classifier with high specificity and sensitivity in both the original and validation cohorts. HLA typing was unavailable for some donors at each locus, so association tests used only the typed subset. While some public TCRs were present in many individuals, most TCR sequences turned up only very rarely across donors. A further reported finding was that TCR beta sequences accurately predicted the HLA-A and HLA-B alleles for most subjects in the first cohort. Specific HLA alleles were associated with around 18,000 TCR beta sequences at a false discovery rate of 0.05 in a later analysis. In an earlier analysis of roughly 500 of the donors, most TCR beta V segments appeared in productive rearrangements about 87% or about 30% of the time, broadly matching IMGT annotations. A later genetic analysis associated a missense DCLRE1C variant with V-gene and J-gene trimming of TCR beta chains, and an independent cohort replicated the association. Fewer than 20 rarely observed V segments, including chromosome 9 orphons, were excluded from the earlier analysis of about 610 of the donors because counts were too low. Three of the identified cytomegalovirus-associated TCR beta chains were confirmed in vitro to be specific for cytomegalovirus antigens. Compared with the roughly 710-donor mean, donors in an Asian-associated ancestry cluster had fewer N-insertions in productive TCRs, according to a later genetic analysis. A total of around 150 TCR beta chains were listed by the study as associated with cytomegalovirus. A cluster of highly shared sequence variants was judged likely to represent a technical artifact of the sequencing pipeline. When HLA alleles, especially DR and DQ, strongly co-occurred, attributing TCR associations to individual alleles was difficult. Linkage disequilibrium might explain the correlated functional status among segregating V segments, but an unknown experimental factor could not be ruled out. The only immune exposure information available for the cohort was CMV serostatus. The authors suggested that the approach could potentially be generalized to other disease states and immunological phenotypes. According to a later analysis, TCR association rates differed among HLA loci, with DRB1 alleles showing the most associated TCRs and HLA-C alleles showing the fewest.

The cysteine opens and the phenylalanine closes a CDR3 of 13 amino acids. Only the CDR3 DNA stays, 39 bases, in frame from base 1. V is cut back by 4 bases and J by 9 bases, with 6 bases in the junction unmatched. Looking up the germline V gene yields CDR1 MNHEY and CDR2 SVGAGI. The cohort comprised around 690 healthy bone marrow donors. At the time of sampling, every cohort member was nominally healthy, though immune exposures that went unrecorded were likely present. The donor tested CMV seropositive, placing the donor among the 290 or so seropositive members of the cohort. Every donor gave a peripheral blood sample, and the peripheral blood mononuclear cells from that sample were used for TCR beta sequencing. Genomic DNA extraction from the blood cell samples was performed with the Qiagen DNeasy Blood Extraction Kit.

This sequence originates from a woman in her sixties in good health and CMV-seropositive. This receptor chain uses TRBV6-5 and TRBJ2-1, and TRBD1 aligns with 7 junction nucleotides. The sequenced sample was PBMCs. The nucleotide sequence is given as TGTGCCAGCAGTTTAGGGGGCCGGGGTGAGCAGTTCTTC. The resulting protein is CASSLGGRGEQFF.